This T cell receptor beta chain appears in the sequencing data of a study of T cell responses to AZD1222 COVID-19 vaccine. The V gene lost 7 bases and the J gene lost 7 bases, with 22 bases spanning the gap. CDR1 is SQVTM and CDR2 is ANQGSEA in the germline V gene. The length of the CDR3 is 14 residues. Assay used: immunoSEQ multiplex PCR; TCRdb lists only in-frame clones, some missing. Of approximately 140,000 clones in the sample, more than 85% were seen once. This clone was picked up a small number of times. Its antigen is as yet unknown. Study findings and constraints: Close to half of spike-specific TCRs reportedly recognize unmutated variant regions.

This sequence originates from an adult who received the AZD1222 COVID-19 vaccine. The J gene is TRBJ1-2, the V gene TRBV29-1, with D maybe TRBD1 (5 bases). The source was peripheral blood, collected 28 days after the second AZD1222 dose. The CDR3 DNA reads as TGCAGCGCCCTCCGGGACCTAGGAGGAGGTGGCTACACCTTC. Its protein is CSALRDLGGGGYTF. Using reference TRBV29-1 and TRBJ1-2 for the parts outside the CDR3, the full variable domain is SAVISQKPSRDICQRGTSLTIQCQVDSQVTMMFWYRQQPGQSLTLIATANQGSEATYESGFVIDKFPISRPNLTFSTLTVSNMSPEDSSIYLCSALRDLGGGGYTFGSGTRLTVV.